These 11 T cell receptor beta chains share one sample of origin, sequenced in a study of T cells after yellow fever vaccination. TCRdb reanalysed the 5' RACE reads using MiXCR and keeps one entry per CDR3 protein. The data contain 400,000 to 650,000 distinct CDR3 sequences, 21% of them singletons. The sample in question was PBMCs, obtained roughly 20 days after the first yellow fever vaccination. The receptors derive from a man aged 18-30 years who received the YFV17D yellow fever vaccine.

This chain links TRBV29-1 with TRBJ1-2; no firm D call. The CDR3 extends over 16 amino acids. Germline V gives CDR1 SQVTM, CDR2 ANQGSEA. The ends were cut back, 4 bases at V and 0 bases at J, with 18 bases in the middle. CDR3 sequence (DNA): TGCAGCGTTGTTGTATTTCGGGCGGCCGCTAACTATGGCTACACCTTC. It encodes CSVVVFRAAANYGYTF.

This clonotype was seen only a few times. V gene TRBV2 combines with J gene TRBJ1-5; possible D gene TRBD1, 6 bases. This CDR3 has 14 amino acids. V shed 2 bases and J shed 3 bases, with 8 bases lying between them. Looked up from germline, CDR1 is SNHLY and CDR2 is FYNNEI. CDR3 in amino acids: CASSERTDNQPQHF. In DNA, the CDR3 is TGTGCCAGCAGTGAACGGACAGACAATCAGCCCCAGCATTTT. The variable domain in full, with the rest retrieved from reference TRBV2 and TRBJ1-5, is EPEVTQTPSHQVTQMGQEVILRCVPISNHLYFYWYRQILGQKVEFLVSFYNNEISEKSEIFDDQFSVERPDGSNFTLKIRSTKLEDSAMYFCASSERTDNQPQHFGDGTRLSIL.

This clonotype has more than one count but fewer than ten. This chain connects TRBV11-3 to TRBJ2-3; TRBD2 aligns across 8 bases. This CDR3 spans 14 amino acids. V was pared by 5 bases and J by 4 bases, with 5 bases of the junction left unmatched. Germline loops: CDR1 SGHNT, CDR2 YENEEA. The CDR3 bases are TGTGCCAGCAGCCGGGGGGGCCAGGCAGATACGCAGTATTTT. Protein product: CASSRGGQADTQYF.

The rearrangement links TRBV5-1 to TRBJ1-1, with TRBD1 identical over 9 bases. Looked up from germline, CDR1 is SGHRS and CDR2 is YFSETQ. The CDR3 covers 16 residues. V shed 0 bases, J shed 4 bases, and the junction held 7 bases outside the gene matches. For the CDR3, the DNA is TGCGCCAGCAGCTTGGCGAACAGGGGGCGCGGCACTGAAGCTTTCTTT. It encodes CASSLANRGRGTEAFF.

The rearrangement uses TRBV7-8 and TRBJ2-1; maybe TRBD2 (6 bases). The germline gives CDR1 SGHVS, CDR2 FQNEAQ. The germline V and J ends were trimmed by 2 bases and 6 bases, with 14 bases remaining between them. The CDR3 runs to 15 residues. CDR3 sequence (DNA): TGTGCCAGCAGCTTAAGGGGACTTCCTTTCAATGAGCAGTTCTTC. Amino acid sequence: CASSLRGLPFNEQFF.

The chain uses TRBV5-1 and TRBJ2-4; D is possibly TRBD1 (7 bases). CDR3 length: 14 residues. Germline V lookup: CDR1 SGHRS, CDR2 YFSETQ. Trimming cost V 1 base and J 7 bases, with 12 bases left between them. The CDR3 sequence: CASSLSAGGNIQYF. CDR3 nucleotide sequence: TGCGCCAGCAGCTTGTCTGCAGGGGGGAACATTCAGTACTTC.

This clonotype was found a few times. The chain combines TRBV27 with TRBJ2-6, with 8 bases aligning to TRBD1. Trimming took 8 bases from V and 2 from J; bases not matched to a gene: 14. Germline lookup yields CDR1 MNHEY and CDR2 SMNVEV (reference sequence). The CDR3 extends over 18 amino acids. CDR3 DNA sequence: TGTGCCAGCCAGCGTACAGGGGGTGAATTGGCTGGGGCCAACGTCCTGACTTTC. As protein: CASQRTGGELAGANVLTF.

This clonotype was counted a few times. The chain couples TRBV6-1 to TRBJ2-5; TRBD2 matches 11 bases. CDR1 MNHNS and CDR2 SASEGT come from the germline V gene. There are 16 residues in the CDR3. V shed 5 bases, J shed 4 bases, and the junction held 9 bases outside the gene matches. CDR3 amino acids: CASSPPGLADRETQYF. CDR3 DNA: TGTGCCAGCAGTCCCCCGGGACTAGCGGACCGAGAGACCCAGTACTTC.

In this sample, this clonotype turned up a few times. The rearrangement links TRBV18 to TRBJ1-5, with D hard to call. Trimming shortened V by 4 bases and J by 0 bases, and 7 bases separated the two germline ends. The CDR3 runs 14 residues. Per the germline V gene, CDR1 is KGHSH and CDR2 is LQKENI. In nucleotides, the CDR3 is TGTGCCAGCTCACAGGAGCATAGCAATCAGCCCCAGCATTTT. Translation: CASSQEHSNQPQHF.

This clonotype was seen more than once but under ten times. The chain combines TRBV7-9 with TRBJ1-5; D not resolved. The CDR3 runs to 13 residues. The germline V gene encodes CDR1 SEHNR and CDR2 FQNEAQ (reference sequence). V lost 9 bases and J lost 3, with 12 bases in between. Here the CDR3 reads CASSTRANQPQHF. In DNA form, the CDR3 reads TGTGCCAGTTCGACACGGGCCAATCAGCCCCAGCATTTT.

This chain uses TRBV3-1 with TRBJ2-3; 12 bases match TRBD2. Trimming took 3 bases from V and 2 from J; bases not matched to a gene: 12. The germline CDR1 and CDR2 sequences are LGHDT and YNNKEL (reference sequence). This CDR3 spans 19 amino acids. CDR3 region: CASSQVTSGGQTATDTQYF. CDR3 sequence (DNA): TGTGCCAGCAGCCAGGTGACTAGCGGGGGACAAACCGCCACAGATACGCAGTATTTT.